A single sample gave rise to the 17 T cell receptor beta chains below, sequenced in a study of T cells in Graves' hyperthyroidism and ophthalmopathy. Amplification of TCR beta CDR3 regions used RNA as the template. The TCR CDR3 was amplified in a first-round RT-PCR using the HTBI primer set. TCRdb fed the multiplex PCR reads into MiXCR, producing one record per CDR3 protein. The sample lists roughly 570,000 distinct CDR3 sequences, 46% occurring once. Material: peripheral blood or thyroid tissue (not recorded which). These TCRs come from a woman between 18 and 29 years old with Graves' hyperthyroidism.

This clonotype was seen at least ten times. J is TRBJ2-2 and V is TRBV25-1; a weak D match, TRBD2 (5 bases). The V gene's germline CDR1 is MGHDK and CDR2 SYGVNS. This CDR3 is built from 15 residues. Trimming left V 3 bases short and J 7 bases short, with 15 bases between. In nucleotides, the CDR3 is TGTGCCAGCAGTGAGGCACTAGAGAGTATCGGGGAGCTGTTTTTT. It codes for CASSEALESIGELFF.

This clonotype was seen just once. The chain couples TRBV15 to TRBJ2-7; D not certain. CDR1 is LNHNV and CDR2 is YYDKDF in the germline V gene (reference sequence). V lost 1 base and J lost 2, with 3 bases in between. CDR3 length: 12 amino acids. The CDR3 region has the DNA TGTGCCACCAGCAGAGGGGCCTACGAGCAGTACTTC. This codes for CATSRGAYEQYF.

Many counts were recorded for this clonotype. V is TRBV29-1 and J is TRBJ1-5; possibly TRBD1 for D (6 bases). Trimming removed 7 bases at V and 3 bases at J, with 10 bases between. This CDR3 has 12 residues. Germline V gene data show CDR1 as SQVTM and CDR2 as ANQGSEA. The CDR3 protein is CSARDNNQPQHF. The CDR3 DNA is TGCAGCGCCCGGGACAACAATCAGCCCCAGCATTTT.

The J gene is TRBJ2-7, the V gene TRBV6-6; unclear D gene. The germline V and J ends were trimmed by 2 bases and 6 bases, with 11 bases remaining between them. The CDR3 loop spans 13 amino acids. From germline, CDR1 is MNHNY and CDR2 SVGAGI (reference sequence). In nucleotides, the CDR3 is TGTGCCAGCAGTTACGATTACTACTCCGAGCAGTACTTC. Its translation is CASSYDYYSEQYF.

A note on this clonotype: This may be a read error: a much more frequent sequence differs by one nucleotide. The gene calls are TRBV12-3 or TRBV12-4 and TRBJ1-2; D is possibly TRBD1 (6 bases). CDR3 length: 16 amino acids. V lost 5 bases, J lost 4 bases, and 20 bases lay in between. The CDR3 here is CASSLYGGGESYGYTF. DNA for the CDR3: TGTGCCAGCAGTCTTTATGGTGGGGGCGAGAGCTATGGCTACACCTTC.

This clonotype turned up a few times. The chain recombines TRBV18 with TRBJ1-1; D is ambiguous. With 1 base removed from V and 8 bases from J, the gap between germline ends came to 8 bases. Germline V CDR1 and CDR2: KGHSH, LQKENI. This CDR3 comprises 12 residues. CDR3 nucleotides: TGTGCCAGCTCACCACTTCAGGACGAAGCTTTCTTT. Protein sequence: CASSPLQDEAFF.

The CDR3 DNA sequence: TGTGCCAGCAGGCCCTCCGGGACTAGCGTCCTTCTGGAGCAGTTCTTC. As protein: CASRPSGTSVLLEQFF. The chain recombines TRBV7-3 with TRBJ2-7; 10 bases line up with TRBD2. The better agreement between TRBJ2-1 and the DNA end casts doubt on the J call. Germline values: CDR1 SGHTA, CDR2 FQGTGA. The CDR3 sequence is 16 residues long.

This clonotype was seen many times. This chain uses TRBV29-1 with TRBJ2-7; D remains ambiguous. The CDR3 contains 10 residues. The germline V gene has CDR1 SQVTM and CDR2 ANQGSEA. V lost 4 bases to trimming and J lost 11 bases, with 12 bases between them. The CDR3 protein is CSVGEDREYF. The CDR3 coding sequence is TGCAGCGTTGGGGAAGACCGGGAGTACTTC.

In this sample, this clonotype turned up many times. This chain links TRBV20-1 with TRBJ1-6; 8 bases are a match to TRBD1. The CDR3 sequence is 14 residues long. Germline CDR1 DFQATT, CDR2 SNEGSKA (reference sequence). V trimming: 1 base; J trimming: 8 bases; junction bases outside the gene matches: 4. CDR3: CSARGGQGYSPLHF. DNA for the CDR3: TGCAGTGCTAGAGGAGGACAGGGATATTCACCCCTCCACTTT.

CDR3 DNA: TGCAGCCTAGGACAAGTGTACGAGCAGTACTTC. This translates into CSLGQVYEQYF. The chain combines TRBV29-1 with TRBJ2-7; D possibly corresponds to TRBD1 (5 bases). CDR1 is SQVTM and CDR2 is ANQGSEA in the germline V gene. This CDR3 contains 11 residues. V shed 8 bases and J shed 4 bases, with 12 bases lying between them.

This clonotype was detected ten times or more. The CDR3 DNA reads as TGTGCCATCAGTGAGTCACACTCTGGGGCCAACGTCCTGACTTTC. This sequence encodes CAISESHSGANVLTF. The rearrangement links TRBV10-3 to TRBJ2-6; unclear D gene. Per germline, CDR1 ENHRY and CDR2 SYGVKD. With 0 bases removed from V and 0 bases from J, the gap between germline ends came to 3 bases. The CDR3 covers 15 residues.

The V call is TRBV10-3, the J call TRBJ2-5; TRBD1 matches 9 bases. The CDR3 loop spans 13 amino acids. CDR1 ENHRY and CDR2 SYGVKD come from the germline V gene. After removal of 3 bases from V and 5 bases from J, the junction contained 1 base not matched to a gene. The CDR3 reads CAISDTGGETQYF. The DNA of the CDR3 is TGTGCCATCAGTGACACAGGGGGCGAGACCCAGTACTTC.

The rearrangement joins TRBV20-1 to TRBJ1-3; D is ambiguous. The CDR3 length is 12 residues. Germline V CDR1 and CDR2: DFQATT, SNEGSKA (reference sequence). V dropped 4 bases and J dropped 8 bases, with 12 bases sitting between them. The CDR3 DNA reads TGCAGTGCTAAAGACACAAGGGACACCATATATTTT. As protein: CSAKDTRDTIYF.

This clonotype was observed many times. The chain employs TRBV5-8 and TRBJ2-5, with D maybe TRBD2 (5 bases). Trimming removed 2 bases at V and 5 bases at J, with 13 bases between. CDR3 length equals 14 residues. CDR1 and CDR2 (germline): SGHTS, YDEGEE. The CDR3 region has the DNA TGTGCCAGCAGCTTAGCTCAGAGGGTGGAGACCCAGTACTTC. Translation gives CASSLAQRVETQYF.

This chain connects TRBV20-1 to TRBJ1-5; 10 bases map to TRBD1. Losses at the gene ends were 1 base for V and 7 bases for J; bases not matched to a gene: 10. Germline V gives CDR1 DFQATT, CDR2 SNEGSKA (reference sequence). CDR3 length equals 16 residues. The CDR3 region is CSARVPSGTGDQPQHF. CDR3 nucleotide sequence: TGCAGTGCTAGAGTGCCTAGCGGGACAGGGGACCAGCCCCAGCATTTT.

V usage is TRBV6-1 and J usage is TRBJ1-5; D may be TRBD1 (5 bases). V was cut by 9 bases and J by 0 bases, with 18 bases left in between. In germline, CDR1 is MNHNS, CDR2 SASEGT. The CDR3 spans 16 residues. CDR3 bases: TGTGCCAGTTTTAATGCGGACAATTATAGCAATCAGCCCCAGCATTTT. Its translation: CASFNADNYSNQPQHF.

This chain joins TRBV12-3 or TRBV12-4 and TRBJ2-7; D not certain. The CDR3 totals 10 residues. V dropped 3 bases and J dropped 8 bases, with 5 bases sitting between them. The CDR3: CASSFGQQYF. DNA for the CDR3: TGTGCCAGCAGTTTTGGACAGCAGTACTTC.